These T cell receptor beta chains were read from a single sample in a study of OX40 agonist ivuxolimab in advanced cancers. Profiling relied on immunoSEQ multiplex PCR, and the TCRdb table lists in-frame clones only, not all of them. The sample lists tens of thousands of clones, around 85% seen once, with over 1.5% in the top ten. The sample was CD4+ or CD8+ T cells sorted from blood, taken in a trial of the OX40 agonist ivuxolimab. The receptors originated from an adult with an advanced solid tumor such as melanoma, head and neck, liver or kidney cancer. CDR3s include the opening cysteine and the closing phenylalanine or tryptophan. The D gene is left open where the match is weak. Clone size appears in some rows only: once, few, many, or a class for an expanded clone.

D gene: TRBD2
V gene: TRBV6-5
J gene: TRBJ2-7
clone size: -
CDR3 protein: CASRRQAGGPYEQYF
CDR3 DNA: TGTGCCAGCAGGAGACAGGCGGGAGGTCCCTACGAGCAGTACTTC

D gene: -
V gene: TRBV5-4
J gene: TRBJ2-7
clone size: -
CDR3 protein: CASSQGALVYEQYF
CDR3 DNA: TGTGCCAGCAGCCAAGGAGCCCTAGTCTACGAGCAGTACTTC

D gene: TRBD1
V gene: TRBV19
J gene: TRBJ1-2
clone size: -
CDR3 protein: CASSMGGQGGYTF
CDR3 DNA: TGTGCCAGTAGTATGGGTGGACAGGGTGGCTACACCTTC

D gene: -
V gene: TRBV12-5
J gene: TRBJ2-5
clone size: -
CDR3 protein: CASALFGRPEETQYF
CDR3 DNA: TGTGCTAGTGCACTTTTTGGGAGACCGGAAGAGACCCAGTACTTC

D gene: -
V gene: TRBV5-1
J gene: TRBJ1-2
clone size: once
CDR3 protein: CASIDSLGGYTF
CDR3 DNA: TGCGCCAGCATAGACTCCCTTGGGGGCTACACCTTC

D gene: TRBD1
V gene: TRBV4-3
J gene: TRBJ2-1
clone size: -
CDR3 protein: CASSSAGGGSYNEQFF
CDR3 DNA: TGCGCCAGCAGCTCTGCAGGGGGCGGCTCCTACAATGAGCAGTTCTTC

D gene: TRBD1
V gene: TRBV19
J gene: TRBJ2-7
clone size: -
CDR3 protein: CASSMDRGRREQYF
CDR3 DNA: TGTGCCAGTAGTATGGACAGGGGTCGGCGGGAGCAGTACTTC

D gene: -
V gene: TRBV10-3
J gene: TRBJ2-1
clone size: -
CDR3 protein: CAISFATHSYNEQFF
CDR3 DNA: TGTGCCATCAGTTTCGCTACTCACTCCTACAATGAGCAGTTCTTC

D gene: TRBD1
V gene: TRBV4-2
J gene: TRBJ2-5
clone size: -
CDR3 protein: CASSQEQGGQETQYF
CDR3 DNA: TGTGCCAGCAGCCAAGAACAGGGGGGCCAAGAGACCCAGTACTTC

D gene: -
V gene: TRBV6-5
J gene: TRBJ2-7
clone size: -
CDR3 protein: CASGGREQYF
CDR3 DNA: TGTGCCAGCGGGGGGAGGGAGCAGTACTTC

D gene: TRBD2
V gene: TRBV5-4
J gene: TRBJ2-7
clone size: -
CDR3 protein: CASSLIQSGGYEQYF
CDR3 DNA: TGTGCCAGCAGCTTAATTCAAAGCGGGGGCTACGAGCAGTACTTC

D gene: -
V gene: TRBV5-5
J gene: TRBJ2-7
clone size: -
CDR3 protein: CASSFRGGEQYF
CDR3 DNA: TGTGCCAGCAGCTTCAGGGGCGGGGAGCAGTACTTC

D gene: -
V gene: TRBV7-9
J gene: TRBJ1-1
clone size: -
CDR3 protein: CASSLAGNTEAFF
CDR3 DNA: TGTGCCAGCAGCTTAGCCGGGAACACTGAAGCTTTCTTT

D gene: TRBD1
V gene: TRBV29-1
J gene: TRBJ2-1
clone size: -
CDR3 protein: CSAGQGTYNEQFF
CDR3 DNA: TGCAGCGCGGGACAGGGTACCTACAATGAGCAGTTCTTC

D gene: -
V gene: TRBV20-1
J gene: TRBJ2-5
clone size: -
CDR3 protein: CSARETAQYF
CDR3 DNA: TGCAGTGCTAGAGAGACCGCCCAGTACTTC

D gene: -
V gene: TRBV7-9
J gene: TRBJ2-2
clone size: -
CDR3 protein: CASSLRQFNTGELFF
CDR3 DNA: TGTGCCAGCAGCTTAAGACAGTTCAACACCGGGGAGCTGTTTTTT

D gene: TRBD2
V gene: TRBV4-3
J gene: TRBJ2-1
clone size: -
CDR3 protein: CASSRQETSGGYNEQFF
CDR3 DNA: TGCGCCAGCAGCCGACAAGAAACTAGCGGGGGGTACAATGAGCAGTTCTTC

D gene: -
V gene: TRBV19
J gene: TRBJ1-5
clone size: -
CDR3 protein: CASSIGGTYNQPQHF
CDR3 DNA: TGTGCCAGTAGTATAGGTGGGACCTATAATCAGCCCCAGCATTTT

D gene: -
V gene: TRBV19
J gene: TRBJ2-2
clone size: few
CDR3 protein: CASSAGSGELFF
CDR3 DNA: TGTGCCAGTAGTGCGGGGTCCGGGGAGCTGTTTTTT

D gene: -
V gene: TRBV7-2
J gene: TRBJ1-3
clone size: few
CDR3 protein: CASSLDRSGGNTIYF
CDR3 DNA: TGTGCCAGCAGCTTAGATCGGTCGGGTGGAAACACCATATATTTT

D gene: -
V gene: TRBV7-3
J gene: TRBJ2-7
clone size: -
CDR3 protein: CASSLTLGYEQYF
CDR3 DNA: TGTGCCAGCAGCTTAACTCTTGGATACGAGCAGTACTTC

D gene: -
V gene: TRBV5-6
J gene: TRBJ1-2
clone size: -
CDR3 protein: CASSSVVGYGYTF
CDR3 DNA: TGTGCCAGCAGCTCGGTTGTTGGCTATGGCTACACCTTC

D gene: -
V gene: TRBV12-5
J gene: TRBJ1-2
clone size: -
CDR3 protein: CASGPRGGGSYGYTF
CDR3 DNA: TGTGCTAGTGGCCCGAGGGGAGGGGGATCCTATGGCTACACCTTC

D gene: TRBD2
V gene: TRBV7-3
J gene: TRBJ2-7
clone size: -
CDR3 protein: CASSLSGGASYEQYF
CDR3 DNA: TGTGCCAGCAGCTTAAGCGGGGGGGCGTCATACGAGCAGTACTTC

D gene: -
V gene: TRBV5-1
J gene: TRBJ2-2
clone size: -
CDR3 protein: CASKREPSTGELFF
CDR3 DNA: TGTGCCAGCAAACGGGAGCCATCTACCGGGGAGCTGTTTTTT

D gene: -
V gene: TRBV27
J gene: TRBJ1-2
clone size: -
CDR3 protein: CASRDAGRGNYGYTF
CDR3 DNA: TGTGCCAGCAGGGACGCAGGGAGAGGAAACTATGGCTACACCTTC

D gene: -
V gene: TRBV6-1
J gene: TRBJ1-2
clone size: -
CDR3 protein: CASSDSGGNNYGYTF
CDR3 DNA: TGTGCCAGCAGTGATTCGGGGGGAAATAACTATGGCTACACCTTC

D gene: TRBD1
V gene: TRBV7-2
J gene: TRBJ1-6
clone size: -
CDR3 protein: CASSLAVGTGGLSPLHF
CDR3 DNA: TGTGCCAGCAGCTTAGCCGTAGGGACAGGGGGCCTTTCACCCCTCCACTTT

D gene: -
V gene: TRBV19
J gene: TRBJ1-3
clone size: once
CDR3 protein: CASTGPGGNTIYF
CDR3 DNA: TGTGCCAGCACAGGGCCTGGCGGAAACACCATATATTTT

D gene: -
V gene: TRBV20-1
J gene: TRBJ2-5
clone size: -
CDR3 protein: CSARFRETQYF
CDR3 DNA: TGCAGTGCTCGTTTCCGGGAGACCCAGTACTTC

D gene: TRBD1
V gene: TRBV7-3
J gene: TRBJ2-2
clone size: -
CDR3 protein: CASSLGGQGNTGELFF
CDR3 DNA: TGTGCCAGCAGCTTAGGGGGACAGGGGAACACCGGGGAGCTGTTTTTT

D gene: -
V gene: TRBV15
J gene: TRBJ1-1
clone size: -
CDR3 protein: CATSRGGWNTEAFF
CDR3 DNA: TGTGCCACCAGCAGAGGGGGTTGGAACACTGAAGCTTTCTTT

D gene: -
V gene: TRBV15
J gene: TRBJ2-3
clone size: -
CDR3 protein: CATSRTAGGGTDTQYF
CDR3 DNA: TGTGCCACCAGCAGAACCGCAGGGGGAGGGACAGATACGCAGTATTTT

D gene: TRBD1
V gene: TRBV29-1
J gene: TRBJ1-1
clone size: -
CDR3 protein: CSVGLGGNTEAFF
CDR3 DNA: TGCAGCGTTGGGCTAGGGGGCAACACTGAAGCTTTCTTT

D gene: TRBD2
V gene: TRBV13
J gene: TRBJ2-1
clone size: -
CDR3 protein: CASSLVVAGGNEQFF
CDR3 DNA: TGTGCCAGCAGCTTAGTGGTAGCGGGAGGGAATGAGCAGTTCTTC

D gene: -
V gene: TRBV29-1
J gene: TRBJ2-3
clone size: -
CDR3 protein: CSVANPLIRGDTQYF
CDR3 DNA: TGCAGCGTTGCCAACCCCCTGATTCGTGGAGATACGCAGTATTTT

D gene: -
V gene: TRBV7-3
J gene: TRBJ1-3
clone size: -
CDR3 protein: CASSPASGGNTIYF
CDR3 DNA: TGTGCCAGCAGCCCCGCCTCTGGGGGAAACACCATATATTTT

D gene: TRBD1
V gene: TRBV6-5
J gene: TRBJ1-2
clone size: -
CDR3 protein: CASSYGRGQGYTF
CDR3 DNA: TGTGCCAGCAGTTACGGGAGGGGGCAGGGCTACACCTTC

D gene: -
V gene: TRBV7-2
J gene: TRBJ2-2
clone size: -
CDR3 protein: CASSLGGGTGELFF
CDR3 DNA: TGTGCCAGCAGCTTGGGAGGGGGCACCGGGGAGCTGTTTTTT

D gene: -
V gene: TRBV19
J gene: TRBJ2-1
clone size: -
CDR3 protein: CASGLGGEQFF
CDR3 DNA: TGTGCCAGCGGACTAGGGGGTGAGCAGTTCTTC

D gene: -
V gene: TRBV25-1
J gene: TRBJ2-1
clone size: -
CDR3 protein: CASSEFLGSSYNEQFF
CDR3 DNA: TGTGCCAGCAGTGAATTCCTTGGGAGCTCCTACAATGAGCAGTTCTTC

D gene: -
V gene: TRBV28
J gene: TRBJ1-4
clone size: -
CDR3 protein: CASSRDVEKLFF
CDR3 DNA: TGTGCCAGCAGCCGGGATGTTGAAAAACTGTTTTTT

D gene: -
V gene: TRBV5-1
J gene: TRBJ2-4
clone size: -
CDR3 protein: CASSLAGSGKNIQYF
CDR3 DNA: TGCGCCAGCAGCTTGGCCGGTTCCGGCAAAAACATTCAGTACTTC

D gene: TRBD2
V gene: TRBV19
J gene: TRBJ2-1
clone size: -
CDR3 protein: CASSITASGMREQFF
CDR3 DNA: TGTGCCAGTAGTATTACCGCTAGCGGGATGCGGGAGCAGTTCTTC

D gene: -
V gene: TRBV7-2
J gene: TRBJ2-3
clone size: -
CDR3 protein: CASSLGADTQYF
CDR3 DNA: TGTGCCAGCAGCTTAGGAGCAGATACGCAGTATTTT

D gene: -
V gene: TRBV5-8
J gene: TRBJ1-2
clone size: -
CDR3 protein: CASSFSWGYTF
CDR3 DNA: TGTGCCAGCAGCTTCTCTTGGGGCTACACCTTC

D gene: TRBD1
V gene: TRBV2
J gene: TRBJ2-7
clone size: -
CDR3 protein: CASSEARSGGRYEQYF
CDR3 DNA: TGTGCCAGCAGTGAAGCCAGGTCAGGGGGCCGCTACGAGCAGTACTTC

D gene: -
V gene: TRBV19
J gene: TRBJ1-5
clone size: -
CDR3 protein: CASSETGGNQPQHF
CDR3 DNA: TGTGCCAGTAGTGAGACCGGGGGCAATCAGCCCCAGCATTTT